The 19 T cell receptor beta chains reported below all come from one sample, sequenced in a study of tissue T cells after allogeneic stem cell transplantation (dated by TCRdb to 2022 to 2024). The library came from the immunoSEQ multiplex PCR assay. The source is immuneACCESS, and TCRdb retained only in-frame sequences with V and J called. Part of the clones is not carried over; for the studies checked, unresolved V genes explain less than half of this, and the remainder is unexplained. The sample data list 40,000 to 60,000 clones, and over 65% of these were observed just once. The ten largest account for less than 0.85% of the sample. Sequences were obtained from sorted cells pooled from one or two spleens. These TCRs come from a pool of C57BL/6 mice in good health.

Regarding this clone: Sequence at one end of the junction differs from germline and may be a read error. Gene names and germline refer to mouse. Sequencing ends 1 residue short of the CDR3 end; the germline J gene provides the rest. V gene TRBV13-1 combines with J gene TRBJ1-2; D is possibly TRBD1 (5 bases). The CDR3 has 15 amino acids. The germline CDR1 and CDR2 sequences are NSHNY and SYGAGN. Here the CDR3 reads CASGDAGQANSDYTF. Incomplete CDR3 DNA: TGTGCCAGCGGTGATGCAGGACAAGCAAACTCCGACTACACC.

Worth noting for this clone: The gene names here belong to mouse. The sequenced fragment ends 1 residue before the CDR3 boundary, so the rest is inferred from the germline J gene. V gene TRBV13-2 combines with J gene TRBJ2-3; 7 positions agree with TRBD2. Germline CDR1 reads NNHNN; CDR2 reads SYGAGS (reference sequence). J lost 8 bases, V lost 1 base, and 7 bases had no gene match. The CDR3 is 14 residues long. CDR3: CASGDLTGVGTLYF. Partial CDR3 DNA: TGTGCCAGCGGTGATCTAACTGGGGTGGGAACGCTGTAT.

A note on this clone: Genes and germline are mouse. The missing CDR3 end, 1 residue past where the read stops, is filled in from the germline J gene. The rearrangement links TRBV12-2 to TRBJ2-4; perhaps D is TRBD1 or TRBD2 (5 bases each). V was clipped by 0 bases and J by 3 bases, with 9 bases between them. The length of the CDR3 is 14 residues. Germline lookup yields CDR1 SGHLS and CDR2 HYDKME. The CDR3 loop is CASSLGGGQNTLYF. Partial CDR3 DNA: TGTGCCAGCTCTCTCGGCGGGGGACAAAACACCTTGTAC.

A word on this clone: The gene names given are mouse names. The CDR3 reads CASSQDGRGPGNTLYF. The covered CDR3 bases are TGTGCCAGCAGCCAAGACGGCAGGGGGCCTGGAAATACGCTCTAT. The genes are TRBV5 and TRBJ1-3, with TRBD1 matching 8 bases. Read coverage stops 1 residue before the CDR3 terminus; the germline J gene supplies the remainder. The CDR3 has 16 amino acids. V shed 0 bases, J shed 2 bases, and the junction held 3 bases outside the gene matches. The germline V gene has CDR1 LGHNA and CDR2 YNLKQL (reference sequence).

This clone was counted a few times. Genes here carry mouse names. The CDR3 goes on 1 residue after the read ends, and that part is filled in from the germline J gene. The chain uses TRBV31 and TRBJ2-7, with 8 bases fitting TRBD1. The CDR3 totals 12 residues. Germline trimming cut 7 bases from V and 0 bases from J; bases unmatched to any gene: 2. Looked up from germline, CDR1 is GKSSPN and CDR2 is SITVG. CDR3 in amino acids: CALTGGSYEQYF. The CDR3 bases that were read are TGTGCCTTAACAGGGGGCTCCTATGAACAGTAC.

Turning to this clone: Germline and genes here are mouse. The read comes to an end 1 residue before the CDR3 does, leaving the germline J gene to fill in the end. The chain links TRBV31 to TRBJ2-3; the D is unclear. Trimming shortened V by 3 bases and J by 0 bases, and 4 bases separated the two germline ends. Germline CDR1 and CDR2: GKSSPN and SITVG. The CDR3 extends over 12 amino acids. The CDR3 loop reads CAWRGSAETLYF. The DNA read from the CDR3 is TGTGCCTGGAGGGGGAGTGCAGAAACGCTGTAT.

This clone was seen only a few times. The gene symbols are mouse symbols. The read terminates 1 residue before the CDR3 end, so the remaining end is supplied by the germline J gene. The chain employs TRBV4 and TRBJ2-7; TRBD1 aligns across 10 bases. The germline gives CDR1 LGHDT, CDR2 YNNKQL (reference sequence). With 3 bases clipped from V and 4 bases from J, the junction kept 3 bases outside the gene matches. The CDR3 length is 14 residues. The CDR3 is CASSYPDRGYEQYF. The CDR3 DNA, read in part, is TGTGCCAGCAGCTACCCGGACAGGGGGTATGAACAGTAC.

On this clone itself: The genes are named according to mouse. The sequence runs out 1 residue before the end of the CDR3; the remainder is reconstructed from the germline J gene. Other nucleotide sequences in the sample specify the same CDR3. The chain links TRBV26 to TRBJ2-5; unclear D gene. CDR1 and CDR2 (germline): KGHPV, FQNQEV (reference sequence). Trimming removed 2 bases from V and 2 bases from J, with 5 bases in between. CDR3 length equals 13 residues. CDR3 residues: CASSLGVQDTQYF. The sequenced part of the CDR3 DNA is TGTGCCAGCAGTCTGGGGGTCCAAGACACCCAGTAC.

This clone has only one observation. The listed genes are named as in mouse. The observed sequence ends 1 residue before the CDR3 terminus, with the missing tail filled in from the germline J gene. The same CDR3 is also encoded by other DNA sequences in this sample. This chain links TRBV15 with TRBJ2-3, with no clear D. The CDR3 loop spans 12 amino acids. With 6 bases removed from V and 2 bases from J, the gap between germline ends came to 6 bases. Germline CDR1 SGHND, CDR2 FRSKSL. The part of the CDR3 DNA that was read is TGTGCCAGCAGAGACAATGCAGAAACGCTGTAT. Protein: CASRDNAETLY. The CDR3 in full is CASRDNAETLYF. Drawing the rest from reference TRBV15 and TRBJ2-3, the complete variable domain is DAGVTQTPRHEVAEKGQTIILKCEPVSGHNDLFWYRQTKIQGLELLSYFRSKSLMEDGGAFKDRFKAEMLNSSFSTLKIQPTEPKDSAVYLCASRDNAETLYFGSGTRLTVL.

This clone was detected only a few times. Gene names and germline refer to mouse. The read ends 1 residue shy of where the CDR3 ends; the end is completed using the germline J gene. This chain joins TRBV1 and TRBJ2-7; 10 bases line up with TRBD2. The CDR3 is 15 amino acids. J gave up 1 base and V 5 bases, and 5 bases lay outside the gene matches. Germline lookup yields CDR1 NSQYPW and CDR2 LRSPGD (reference sequence). The CDR3 loop is CTCSPRLGGSYEQYF. The CDR3 bases that were read are TGCACCTGCAGTCCTCGACTGGGGGGTTCCTATGAACAGTAC.

This clone was seen a handful of times. Gene labels here are mouse ones. The CDR3 extends 1 residue past the end of the read, so its final part is completed from the germline J gene. The chain links TRBV26 to TRBJ2-7; 10 nucleotides agree with TRBD2. The CDR3 spans 14 residues. V lost 3 bases to trimming and J lost 2 bases; unmatched junction nucleotides: 1. The germline V gene encodes CDR1 KGHPV and CDR2 FQNQEV (reference sequence). The CDR3 DNA, read in part, is TGTGCCAGCAGTCTCTGGGGGGGCGCCTATGAACAGTAC. Its protein product is CASSLWGGAYEQY. The complete CDR3 protein is CASSLWGGAYEQYF.

About this clone: Germline and genes here are mouse. In the same sample, other DNA sequences code for this CDR3. CDR3 bases read: TGTGCCAGCAGTCCACAGGGTTCCTCCGACTACACC. It yields the protein CASSPQGSSDYT. The CDR3 as a whole reads CASSPQGSSDYTF. The chain uses TRBV26 and TRBJ1-2; possible D gene TRBD1, 6 bases. The sequenced fragment ends 1 residue before the CDR3 boundary, so the rest is inferred from the germline J gene. The CDR3 sequence is 13 residues long. V was pared by 4 bases and J by 4 bases, with 10 bases between. Germline V gives CDR1 KGHPV, CDR2 FQNQEV (reference sequence). Full variable domain (outside the CDR3, taken from reference TRBV26 and TRBJ1-2): NSKVIQTPRYLVKGQGQKAKMRCIPEKGHPVVFWYQQNKNNEFKFLINFQNQEVLQQIDMTEKRFSAECPSNSPCSLEIQSSEAGDSALYLCASSPQGSSDYTFGSGTRLLVI.

Turning to this clone: Gene names are mouse gene names. The read stops 1 residue short of the end of the CDR3; the missing end is completed from the germline J gene. The rearrangement joins TRBV20 to TRBJ2-2; 8 positions match TRBD2. The ends lost 4 bases at V and 1 base at J; junction bases unmatched: 2. CDR1 and CDR2 from the germline V gene are GFQATS and STVNSAI. The CDR3 loop spans 14 amino acids. The part of the CDR3 DNA that was read is TGTGGTGCTATCGACTGGGGAAACACCGGGCAGCTCTAC. It specifies CGAIDWGNTGQLY. From start to end, the CDR3 is CGAIDWGNTGQLYF. Looking up the rest from reference TRBV20 and TRBJ2-2 gives the full variable domain: GALVYQYPRRTICKSGTSMRMECQAVGFQATSVAWYRQSPQKTFELIALSTVNSAIKYEQNFTQEKFPISHPNLSFSSMTVLNAYLEDRGLYLCGAIDWGNTGQLYFGEGSKLTVL.

Comments on this clone: Here the gene names and germline are mouse. The sequenced fragment ends 1 residue before the CDR3 boundary, so the rest is inferred from the germline J gene. The rearrangement links TRBV19 to TRBJ2-7; 10 positions match TRBD2. Germline assignment: CDR1 FNHDT and CDR2 SITEND (reference sequence). This CDR3 spans 14 amino acids. The V gene end was trimmed by 1 base and the J gene end by 7 bases; junction bases not matched to a gene: 5. The sequenced CDR3 bases are TGTGCCAGCAGTATATCTGGGGGGGCGCGAGAACAGTAC. Translated, it gives CASSISGGAREQY. The CDR3 reads in full as CASSISGGAREQYF.

Of note for this clone: The gene symbols are mouse symbols. The CDR3 is cut off 1 residue early in the read; its end comes from the germline J gene. The genes are TRBV23 and TRBJ1-2; the table's D call of TRBD1 was not tested on the DNA. The CDR3 contains 13 residues. CDR1 KGHTA and CDR2 FQNQQP come from the germline V gene. The CDR3 sequence: CSSSRTENSDYTF. The sequenced CDR3 bases are TGCTCCAGCAGCCGTACAGAAAACTCCGACTACACC.

A remark on this clone: Gene names and germline refer to mouse. Coverage ceases 1 residue before the CDR3 finishes, and the germline J gene fills in the end. V is TRBV19 and J is TRBJ2-5; D is possibly TRBD2 (7 bases). CDR3 length: 14 residues. Trimming took 2 bases from V and 2 from J, leaving 9 bases between them. Germline loops: CDR1 FNHDT, CDR2 SITEND (reference sequence). Incomplete CDR3 DNA: TGTGCCAGCAGTATCGGGGGGCCCCAAGACACCCAGTAC. Translation: CASSIGGPQDTQY. The whole CDR3 protein reads CASSIGGPQDTQYF.

Concerning this clone itself: Genes here carry mouse names. Read coverage stops 1 residue before the CDR3 terminus; the germline J gene supplies the remainder. The chain recombines TRBV14 with TRBJ2-1; 10 bases align to TRBD2. V dropped 2 bases and J dropped 6; count of bases not matched to a gene: 8. The CDR3 runs to 16 residues. Germline V gene data show CDR1 as SGHDT and CDR2 as FRDEAV. The sequenced CDR3 bases are TGTGCCAGCAGTTTTGGCTGGGGGGGCGCGGGTGCTGAGCAGTTC. This translates into CASSFGWGGAGAEQF. The full CDR3 protein reads CASSFGWGGAGAEQFF.

Turning to this clone: Gene names follow the mouse nomenclature. With the read ending 1 residue before the CDR3 end, the germline J gene is used to fill in that end. V is TRBV13-3 and J is TRBJ1-1; the match to TRBD1 covers 8 bases. CDR1 is NNHDY, CDR2 SYVADS, per germline. The J segment lost 0 bases and the V segment lost 4 bases, leaving 2 bases of the junction unmatched. This CDR3 has 14 amino acids. The CDR3 region is CASSPGGANTEVFF. Partial CDR3 DNA: TGTGCCAGCAGTCCAGGGGGCGCAAACACAGAAGTCTTC.

As for this clone: Here the gene names and germline are mouse. Incomplete CDR3 DNA: TGTGCCAGCAGTCTGTCACAGGGGGCAGAAACGCTGTAT. Its translation is CASSLSQGAETLY. The whole CDR3 region reads CASSLSQGAETLYF. J is TRBJ2-3 and V is TRBV26, with 7 bases fitting TRBD1. The CDR3 goes on 1 residue after the read ends, and that part is filled in from the germline J gene. The CDR3 length is 14 residues. V lost 0 bases, J lost 3 bases, and 0 bases stayed unmatched. Looked up from germline, CDR1 is KGHPV and CDR2 is FQNQEV (reference sequence).